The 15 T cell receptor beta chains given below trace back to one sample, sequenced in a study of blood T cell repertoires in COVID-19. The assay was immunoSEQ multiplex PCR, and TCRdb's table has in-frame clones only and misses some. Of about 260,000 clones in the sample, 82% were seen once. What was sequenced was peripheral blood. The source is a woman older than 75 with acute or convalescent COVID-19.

The CDR3 is CASSPQVTGGAGSYGYTF. The CDR3 DNA reads as TGTGCCAGCTCACCACAAGTGACAGGGGGCGCCGGTAGCTATGGCTACACCTTC. The chain combines TRBV18 with TRBJ1-2, with 10 bases matching TRBD1. This CDR3 has 18 residues. Losses at the gene ends were 1 base for V and 4 bases for J; bases not matched to a gene: 12. The V gene's germline CDR1 is KGHSH and CDR2 LQKENI.

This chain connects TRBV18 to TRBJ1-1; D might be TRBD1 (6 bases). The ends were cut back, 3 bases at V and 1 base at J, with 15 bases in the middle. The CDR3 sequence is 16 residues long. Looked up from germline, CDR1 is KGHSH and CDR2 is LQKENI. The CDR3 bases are TGTGCCAGCTCACCGCAGAGAGGGGGTCAGAACACTGAAGCTTTCTTT. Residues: CASSPQRGGQNTEAFF.

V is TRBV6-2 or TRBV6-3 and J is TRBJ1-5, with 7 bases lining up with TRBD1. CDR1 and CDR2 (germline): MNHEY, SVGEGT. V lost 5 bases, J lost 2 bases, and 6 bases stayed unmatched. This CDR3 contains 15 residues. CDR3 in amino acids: CASSPDRVGNQPQHF. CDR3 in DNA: TGTGCCAGCAGTCCCGACAGGGTTGGCAATCAGCCCCAGCATTTT.

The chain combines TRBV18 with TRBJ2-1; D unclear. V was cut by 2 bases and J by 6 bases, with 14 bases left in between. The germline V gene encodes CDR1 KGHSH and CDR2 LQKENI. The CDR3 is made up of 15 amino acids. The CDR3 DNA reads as TGTGCCAGCTCACCAAGCGAACTCACCCTCAATGAGCAGTTCTTC. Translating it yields CASSPSELTLNEQFF.

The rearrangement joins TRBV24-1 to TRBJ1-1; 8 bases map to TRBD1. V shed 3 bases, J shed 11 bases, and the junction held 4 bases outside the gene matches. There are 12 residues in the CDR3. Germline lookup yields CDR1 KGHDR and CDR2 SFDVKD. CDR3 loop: CATSDPQGVAFF. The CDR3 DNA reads TGTGCCACCAGTGATCCACAGGGGGTGGCTTTCTTT.

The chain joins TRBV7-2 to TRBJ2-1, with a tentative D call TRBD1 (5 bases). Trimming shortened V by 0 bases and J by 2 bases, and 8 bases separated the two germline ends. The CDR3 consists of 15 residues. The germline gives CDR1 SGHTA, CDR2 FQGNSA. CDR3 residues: CASSLAGQPYNEQFF. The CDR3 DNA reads TGTGCCAGCAGCTTAGCCGGACAACCCTACAATGAGCAGTTCTTC.

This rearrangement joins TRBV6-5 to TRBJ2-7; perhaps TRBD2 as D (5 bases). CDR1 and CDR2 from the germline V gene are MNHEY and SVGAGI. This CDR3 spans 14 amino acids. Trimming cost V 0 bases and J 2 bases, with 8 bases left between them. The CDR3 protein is CASSYSEGTYEQYF. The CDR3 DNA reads TGTGCCAGCAGTTACTCAGAGGGTACCTACGAGCAGTACTTC.

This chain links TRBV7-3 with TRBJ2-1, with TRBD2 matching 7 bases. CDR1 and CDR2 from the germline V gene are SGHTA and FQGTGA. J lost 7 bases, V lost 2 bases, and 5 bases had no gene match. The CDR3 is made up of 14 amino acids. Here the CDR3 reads CASSLAGASNEQFF. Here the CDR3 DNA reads TGTGCCAGCAGCTTAGCGGGAGCGTCGAATGAGCAGTTCTTC. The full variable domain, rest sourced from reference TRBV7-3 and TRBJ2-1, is GAGVSQTPSNKVTEKGKYVELRCDPISGHTALYWYRQSLGQGPEFLIYFQGTGAADDSGLPNDRFFAVRPEGSVSTLKIQRTERGDSAVYLCASSLAGASNEQFFGPGTRLTVL.

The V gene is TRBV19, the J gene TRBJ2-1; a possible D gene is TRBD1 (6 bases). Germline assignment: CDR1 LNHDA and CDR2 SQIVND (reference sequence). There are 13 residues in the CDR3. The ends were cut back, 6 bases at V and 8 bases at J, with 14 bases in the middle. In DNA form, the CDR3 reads TGTGCCAGTAGGCCAGGGGCTCGGGATGAGCAGTTCTTC. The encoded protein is CASRPGARDEQFF.

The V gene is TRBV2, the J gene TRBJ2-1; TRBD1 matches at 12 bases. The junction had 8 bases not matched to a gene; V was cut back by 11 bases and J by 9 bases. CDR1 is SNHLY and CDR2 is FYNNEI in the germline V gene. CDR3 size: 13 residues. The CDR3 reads CAGLGTGGVEQFF. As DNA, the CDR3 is TGTGCCGGACTCGGGACAGGGGGCGTTGAGCAGTTCTTC.

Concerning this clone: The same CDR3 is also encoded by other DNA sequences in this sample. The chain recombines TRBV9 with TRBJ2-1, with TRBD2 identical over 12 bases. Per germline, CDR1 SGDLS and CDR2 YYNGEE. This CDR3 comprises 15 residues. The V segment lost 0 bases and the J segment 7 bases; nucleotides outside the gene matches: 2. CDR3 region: CASSVASGGGNEQFF. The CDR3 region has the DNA TGTGCCAGCAGCGTAGCTAGCGGGGGGGGGAATGAGCAGTTCTTC.

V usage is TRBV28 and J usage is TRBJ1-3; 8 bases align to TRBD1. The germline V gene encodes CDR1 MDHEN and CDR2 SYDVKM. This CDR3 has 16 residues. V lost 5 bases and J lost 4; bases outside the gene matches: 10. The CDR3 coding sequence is TGTGCCAGCAGTGTACCGGGACAGGTGAAGGGAAACACCATATATTTT. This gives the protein CASSVPGQVKGNTIYF. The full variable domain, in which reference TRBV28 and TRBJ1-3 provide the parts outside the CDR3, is DVKVTQSSRYLVKRTGEKVFLECVQDMDHENMFWYRQDPGLGLRLIYFSYDVKMKEKGDIPEGYSVSREKKERFSLILESASTNQTSMYLCASSVPGQVKGNTIYFGEGSWLTVV.

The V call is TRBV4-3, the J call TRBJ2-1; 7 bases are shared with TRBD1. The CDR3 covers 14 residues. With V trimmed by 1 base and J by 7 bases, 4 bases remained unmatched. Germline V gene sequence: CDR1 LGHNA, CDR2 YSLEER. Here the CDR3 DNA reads TGCGCCAGCAGCCAAGGGACAGGTTTGAATGAGCAGTTCTTC. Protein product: CASSQGTGLNEQFF.

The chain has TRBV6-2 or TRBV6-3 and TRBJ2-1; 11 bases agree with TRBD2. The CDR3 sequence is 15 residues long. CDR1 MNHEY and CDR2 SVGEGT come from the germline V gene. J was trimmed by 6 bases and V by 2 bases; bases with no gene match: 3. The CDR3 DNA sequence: TGTGCCAGCAGTTACGCGGGACTAGCGGCCAATGAGCAGTTCTTC. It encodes CASSYAGLAANEQFF.

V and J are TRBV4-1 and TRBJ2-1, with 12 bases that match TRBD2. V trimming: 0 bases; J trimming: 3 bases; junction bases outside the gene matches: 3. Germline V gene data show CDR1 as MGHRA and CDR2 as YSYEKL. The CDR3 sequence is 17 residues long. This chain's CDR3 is CASSQDATSGSYNEQFF. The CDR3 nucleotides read TGCGCCAGCAGCCAAGATGCGACTAGCGGGAGCTACAATGAGCAGTTCTTC.